This T cell receptor beta chain emerged from a study of T cells in Graves' hyperthyroidism and ophthalmopathy. Across the whole study: Peripheral blood draws took place at initial diagnosis, ahead of any treatment.

Researchers amplified the TCR beta CDR3 regions from RNA transcripts. The HTBI primer set served for first-round RT-PCR of the TCR CDR3. TCRdb called the multiplex PCR reads again in MiXCR, with one record for every CDR3 protein. This table holds about 560,000 distinct CDR3 sequences, roughly a sixth found once. The germline CDR1 and CDR2 sequences are SGDLS and YYNGEE. Trimming shortened V by 3 bases and J by 0 bases, and 22 bases separated the two germline ends. The CDR3 length is 19 residues. The authors obtained PBMCs from more than 8 ml of fresh peripheral blood. The rearrangement uses TRBV9 and TRBJ2-4, with a possible D match to TRBD2 (6 bases). Material for sequencing was blood. This TCR derives from a woman aged 18-30 years with Graves' hyperthyroidism. CDR3 nucleotide sequence: TGTGCCAGCAGCGCCCGGTTTGTTAGCGGAGACGTAGCCAAAAACATTCAGTACTTC. This encodes CASSARFVSGDVAKNIQYF.